Each of the 13 T cell receptor beta chains below was sequenced from the same sample in a study of blood T cell repertoires in COVID-19. TCRdb's table, derived via immunoSEQ multiplex PCR, lists solely in-frame clones and lacks some. The sample yields some 330,000 clones, approximately 88% seen once. The specimen was PBMCs or T cells enriched from blood (not recorded which). The receptors come from a man under 40 who had recovered from COVID-19.

This clone was seen once. J is TRBJ1-2 and V is TRBV28; 7 nucleotides agree with TRBD1. The germline V gene encodes CDR1 MDHEN and CDR2 SYDVKM. V lost 6 bases, J lost 5 bases, and 9 bases stayed unmatched. The length of the CDR3 is 14 residues. CDR3 bases: TGTGCCAGCAGACAAGGGGGCGCAAGATATGGCTACACCTTC. Amino acid sequence: CASRQGGARYGYTF.

V is TRBV19 and J is TRBJ1-2; D might be TRBD1 (5 bases). This CDR3 is 12 amino acids long. V lost 6 bases and J lost 8, with 13 bases in between. Germline V gives CDR1 LNHDA, CDR2 SQIVND (reference sequence). Here the CDR3 DNA reads TGTGCCAGTAGACCTAGGGGAGGAGGCTACACCTTC. Translated, it gives CASRPRGGGYTF.

CDR3 protein: CATSRDGRGRVYGYTF. Written as DNA, the CDR3 is TGTGCCACCAGCAGAGATGGTAGGGGGCGCGTCTATGGCTACACCTTC. The V and J genes are TRBV15 and TRBJ1-2; 7 bases agree with TRBD1. V lost 0 bases to trimming and J lost 4 bases; unmatched junction nucleotides: 8. In germline, CDR1 is LNHNV, CDR2 YYDKDF (reference sequence). This CDR3 has 16 amino acids.

The CDR3 is CASSYAGLPTLHF. The DNA of the CDR3 is TGTGCCAGCAGTTACGCGGGACTTCCGACCCTCCACTTT. This chain uses TRBV27 with TRBJ1-6, with a tentative D call TRBD1 (5 bases). Germline V gene lookup returns CDR1 MNHEY and CDR2 SMNVEV (reference sequence). The V gene lost 4 bases and the J gene lost 14 bases, with 15 bases spanning the gap. The CDR3 is 13 residues long.

The V gene is TRBV19, the J gene TRBJ1-5; D is ambiguous. CDR1 and CDR2 (germline): LNHDA, SQIVND (reference sequence). The CDR3 loop spans 13 amino acids. The V and J ends lost 4 bases and 1 base respectively, with 5 bases between them. CDR3 bases: TGTGCCAGTAGTAGGGAGAGCAATCAGCCCCAGCATTTT. It translates to CASSRESNQPQHF. Based on the CDR3 plus reference TRBV19 and TRBJ1-5, the full variable domain is DGGITQSPKYLFRKEGQNVTLSCEQNLNHDAMYWYRQDPGQGLRLIYYSQIVNDFQKGDIAEGYSVSREKKESFPLTVTSAQKNPTAFYLCASSRESNQPQHFGDGTRLSIL.

The gene calls are TRBV18 and TRBJ1-3; TRBD1 might be the D (6 bases). Trimming pared 2 bases from V and 0 bases from J, leaving 8 bases between. The V gene's germline CDR1 is KGHSH and CDR2 LQKENI. The CDR3 spans 15 residues. The CDR3 loop reads CASSPGTNSGNTIYF. The CDR3 DNA sequence: TGTGCCAGCTCACCAGGGACAAACTCTGGAAACACCATATATTTT.

This clone was counted only a few times. The chain is built from TRBV30 and TRBJ1-5; D is ambiguous. Germline CDR1 GTSNPN, CDR2 SVGIG (reference sequence). The CDR3 length is 13 residues. Between the trimmed V and J ends, which lost 1 base and 2 bases, there was a span of 6 bases. CDR3 residues: CAWSALGNQPQHF. The CDR3 DNA reads TGTGCCTGGAGTGCTCTCGGCAATCAGCCCCAGCATTTT.

The chain is built from TRBV6-1 and TRBJ1-5; the match to TRBD1 covers 7 bases. The CDR3 spans 15 residues. V gave up 3 bases and J gave up 5 bases; unmatched junction bases: 7. Germline V gene data show CDR1 as MNHNS and CDR2 as SASEGT. The CDR3 coding sequence is TGTGCCAGCAGTGATCGGGCCAGGGGGGATCAGCCCCAGCATTTT. Protein sequence: CASSDRARGDQPQHF.

V gene TRBV2 combines with J gene TRBJ1-1; TRBD1 agrees at 9 bases. The J segment lost 4 bases and the V segment lost 4 bases, leaving 10 bases of the junction unmatched. Germline V CDR1 and CDR2: SNHLY, FYNNEI. This CDR3 is built from 16 residues. The CDR3 DNA reads TGTGCCAGCAGTGTCGACAGGGGGGGCCTGGGCACTGAAGCTTTCTTT. Amino acid sequence: CASSVDRGGLGTEAFF.

J is TRBJ1-5 and V is TRBV7-2, with D possibly matching TRBD1 (5 bases). CDR3 length: 15 amino acids. Between the trimmed V and J ends, which lost 10 bases and 6 bases, there was a span of 22 bases. Germline assignment: CDR1 SGHTA and CDR2 FQGNSA. Here the CDR3 reads CATQISRVKGQPQHF. As DNA, the CDR3 is TGTGCCACCCAAATCTCCAGGGTGAAGGGTCAGCCCCAGCATTTT. Full variable domain (rest looked up from reference TRBV7-2 and TRBJ1-5): GAGVSQSPSNKVTEKGKDVELRCDPISGHTALYWYRQSLGQGLEFLIYFQGNSAPDKSGLPSDRFSAERTGGSVSTLTIQRTQQEDSAVYLCATQISRVKGQPQHFGDGTRLSIL.

J is TRBJ1-2 and V is TRBV4-2, with 8 nucleotides matching TRBD1. Looked up from germline, CDR1 is LGHNA and CDR2 is YNFKEQ. V was clipped by 0 bases and J by 8 bases; unmatched bases: 8. CDR3 size: 15 residues. The DNA for the CDR3 is TGTGCCAGCAGCCAAGAGGGGGCAGGGGGCGGCGGCTACACCTTC. This encodes CASSQEGAGGGGYTF.

The CDR3: CASSSKGQGYEQYF. The CDR3 region has the DNA TGTGCCAGCAGTAGCAAAGGACAGGGCTACGAGCAGTACTTC. J is TRBJ2-7 and V is TRBV28; 8 bases agree with TRBD1. V was pared by 5 bases and J by 3 bases, with 6 bases of the junction left unmatched. From germline, CDR1 is MDHEN and CDR2 SYDVKM. This CDR3 is built from 14 residues.

This clone occurred once. V gene TRBV19 combines with J gene TRBJ2-3, with 11 bases that match TRBD2. After removal of 3 bases from V and 0 bases from J, the junction contained 8 bases not matched to a gene. Germline V gene data show CDR1 as LNHDA and CDR2 as SQIVND (reference sequence). The CDR3 has 18 amino acids. The CDR3 DNA follows: TGTGCCAGTAGTATCTTACTAGCGGGGGATCCTAGCACAGATACGCAGTATTTT. It codes for CASSILLAGDPSTDTQYF. The entire variable domain, with the rest obtained from reference TRBV19 and TRBJ2-3, is as follows: DGGITQSPKYLFRKEGQNVTLSCEQNLNHDAMYWYRQDPGQGLRLIYYSQIVNDFQKGDIAEGYSVSREKKESFPLTVTSAQKNPTAFYLCASSILLAGDPSTDTQYFGPGTRLTVL.